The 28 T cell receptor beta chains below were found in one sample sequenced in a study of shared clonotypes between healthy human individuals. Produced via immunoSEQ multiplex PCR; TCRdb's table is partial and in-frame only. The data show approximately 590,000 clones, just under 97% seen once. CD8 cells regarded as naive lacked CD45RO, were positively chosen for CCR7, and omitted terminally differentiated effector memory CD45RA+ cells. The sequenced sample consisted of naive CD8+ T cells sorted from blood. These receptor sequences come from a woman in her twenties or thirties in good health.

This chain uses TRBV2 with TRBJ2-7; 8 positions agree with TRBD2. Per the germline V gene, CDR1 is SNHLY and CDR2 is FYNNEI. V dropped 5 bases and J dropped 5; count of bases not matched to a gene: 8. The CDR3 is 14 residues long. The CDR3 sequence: CASSLKREYDEQYF. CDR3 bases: TGTGCCAGCAGTCTAAAGCGGGAGTACGACGAGCAGTACTTC.

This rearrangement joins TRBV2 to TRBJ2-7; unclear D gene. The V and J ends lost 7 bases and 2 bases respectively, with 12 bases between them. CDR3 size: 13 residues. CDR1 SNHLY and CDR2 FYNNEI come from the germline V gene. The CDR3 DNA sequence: TGTGCCAGCAACCCCAGCGAGACCTACGAGCAGTACTTC. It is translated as CASNPSETYEQYF. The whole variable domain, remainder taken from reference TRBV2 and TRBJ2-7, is EPEVTQTPSHQVTQMGQEVILRCVPISNHLYFYWYRQILGQKVEFLVSFYNNEISEKSEIFDDQFSVERPDGSNFTLKIRSTKLEDSAMYFCASNPSETYEQYFGPGTRLTVT.

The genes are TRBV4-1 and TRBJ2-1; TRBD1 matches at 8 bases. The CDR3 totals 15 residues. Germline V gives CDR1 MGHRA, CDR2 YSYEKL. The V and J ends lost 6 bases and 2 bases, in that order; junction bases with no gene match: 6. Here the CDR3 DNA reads TGCGCCAGCAGACCGAGACAGGGGACCTACAATGAGCAGTTCTTC. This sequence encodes CASRPRQGTYNEQFF.

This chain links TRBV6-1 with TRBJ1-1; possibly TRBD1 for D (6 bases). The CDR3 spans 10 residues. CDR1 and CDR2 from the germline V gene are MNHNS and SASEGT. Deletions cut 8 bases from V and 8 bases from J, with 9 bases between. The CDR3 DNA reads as TGTGCCAGCGGGGGGCTGGAAGCTTTCTTT. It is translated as CASGGLEAFF.

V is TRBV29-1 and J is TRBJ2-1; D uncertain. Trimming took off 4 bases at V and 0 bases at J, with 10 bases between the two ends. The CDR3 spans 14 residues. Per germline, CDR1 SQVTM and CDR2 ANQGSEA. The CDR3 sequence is CSVVPENSYNEQFF. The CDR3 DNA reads TGCAGCGTTGTGCCGGAAAACTCCTACAATGAGCAGTTCTTC.

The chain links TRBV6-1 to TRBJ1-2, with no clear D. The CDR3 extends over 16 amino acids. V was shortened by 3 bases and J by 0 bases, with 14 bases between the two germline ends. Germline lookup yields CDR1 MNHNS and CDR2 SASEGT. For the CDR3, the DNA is TGTGCCAGCAGTGAGTGGGCCCTAGAAGCTAACTATGGCTACACCTTC. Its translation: CASSEWALEANYGYTF.

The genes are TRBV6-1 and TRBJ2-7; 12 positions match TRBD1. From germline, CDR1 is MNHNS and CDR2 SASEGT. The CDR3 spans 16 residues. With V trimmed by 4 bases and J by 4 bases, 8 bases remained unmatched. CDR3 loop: CASSGSWGQGAYEQYF. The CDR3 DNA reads TGTGCCAGCAGTGGCTCTTGGGGACAGGGGGCTTACGAGCAGTACTTC.

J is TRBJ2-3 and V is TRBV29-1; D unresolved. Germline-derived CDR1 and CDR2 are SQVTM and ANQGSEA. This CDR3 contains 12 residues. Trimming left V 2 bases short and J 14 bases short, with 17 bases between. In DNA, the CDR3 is TGCAGCGTTGAATCCCACGCCAATCGGTGGTATTTT. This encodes CSVESHANRWYF.

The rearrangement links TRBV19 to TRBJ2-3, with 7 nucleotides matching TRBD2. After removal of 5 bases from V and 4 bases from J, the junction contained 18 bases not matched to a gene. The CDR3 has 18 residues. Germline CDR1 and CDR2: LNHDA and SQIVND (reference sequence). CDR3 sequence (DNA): TGTGCCAGTAGTTACCGGTGGGGGGGAGCTCTGCCCCCAGATACGCAGTATTTT. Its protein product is CASSYRWGGALPPDTQYF.

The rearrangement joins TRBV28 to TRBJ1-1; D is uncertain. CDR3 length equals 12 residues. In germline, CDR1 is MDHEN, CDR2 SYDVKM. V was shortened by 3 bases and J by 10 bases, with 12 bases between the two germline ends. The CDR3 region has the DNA TGTGCCAGCAGTTTCGTGAGGATATCAGCTTTCTTT. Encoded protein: CASSFVRISAFF.

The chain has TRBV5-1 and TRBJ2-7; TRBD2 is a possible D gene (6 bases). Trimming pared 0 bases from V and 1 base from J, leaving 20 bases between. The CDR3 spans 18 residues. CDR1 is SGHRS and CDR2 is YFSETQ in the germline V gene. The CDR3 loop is CASSLASWQTLASYEQYF. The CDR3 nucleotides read TGCGCCAGCAGCTTGGCCAGCTGGCAGACTCTAGCGTCCTACGAGCAGTACTTC.

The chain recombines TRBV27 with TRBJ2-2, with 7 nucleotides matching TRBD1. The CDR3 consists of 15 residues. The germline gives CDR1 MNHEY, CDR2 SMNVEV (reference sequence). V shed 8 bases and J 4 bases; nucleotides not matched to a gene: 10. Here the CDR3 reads CASRGPGQPTGELFF. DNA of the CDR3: TGTGCCAGCCGAGGGCCGGGACAGCCCACCGGGGAGCTGTTTTTT.

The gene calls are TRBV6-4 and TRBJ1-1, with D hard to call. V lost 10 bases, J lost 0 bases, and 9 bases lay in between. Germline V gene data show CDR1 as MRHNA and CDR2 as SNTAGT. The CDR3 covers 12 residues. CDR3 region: CATGPLNTEAFF. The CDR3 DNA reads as TGTGCCACCGGACCGCTGAACACTGAAGCTTTCTTT.

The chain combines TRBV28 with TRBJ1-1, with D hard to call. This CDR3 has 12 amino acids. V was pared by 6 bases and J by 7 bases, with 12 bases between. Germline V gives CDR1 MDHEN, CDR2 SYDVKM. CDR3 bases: TGTGCCAGCAGCCCGGACGGAGGTGAAGCTTTCTTT. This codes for CASSPDGGEAFF.

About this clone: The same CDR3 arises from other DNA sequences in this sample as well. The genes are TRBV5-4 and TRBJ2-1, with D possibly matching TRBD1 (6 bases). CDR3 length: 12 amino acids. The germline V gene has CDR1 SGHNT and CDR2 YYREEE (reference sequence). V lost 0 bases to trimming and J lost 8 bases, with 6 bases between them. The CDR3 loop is CASSLGGHEQFF. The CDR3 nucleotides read TGTGCCAGCAGCTTGGGGGGGCATGAGCAGTTCTTC.

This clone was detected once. CDR3 in amino acids: CAISTGTDTQYF. For the CDR3, the DNA is TGTGCCATCAGTACAGGGACAGATACGCAGTATTTT. The chain combines TRBV10-3 with TRBJ2-3; D may be TRBD1 (6 bases). Per the germline V gene, CDR1 is ENHRY and CDR2 is SYGVKD. The CDR3 loop spans 12 amino acids. Trimming shortened V by 5 bases and J by 3 bases, and 6 bases separated the two germline ends.

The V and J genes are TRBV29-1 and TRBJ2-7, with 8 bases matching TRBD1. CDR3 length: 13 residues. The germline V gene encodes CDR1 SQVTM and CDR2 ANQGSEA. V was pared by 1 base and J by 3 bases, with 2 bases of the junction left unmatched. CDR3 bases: TGCAGCGTTGAAGGGACAGGGCGCTACGAGCAGTACTTC. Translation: CSVEGTGRYEQYF.

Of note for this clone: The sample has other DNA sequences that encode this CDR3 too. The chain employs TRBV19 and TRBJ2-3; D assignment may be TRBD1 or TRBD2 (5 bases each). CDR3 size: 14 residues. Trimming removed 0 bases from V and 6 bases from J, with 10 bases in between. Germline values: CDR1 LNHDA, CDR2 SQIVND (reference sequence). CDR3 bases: TGTGCCAGTAGTATAGACCTAGAGGGGGATACGCAGTATTTT. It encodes CASSIDLEGDTQYF.

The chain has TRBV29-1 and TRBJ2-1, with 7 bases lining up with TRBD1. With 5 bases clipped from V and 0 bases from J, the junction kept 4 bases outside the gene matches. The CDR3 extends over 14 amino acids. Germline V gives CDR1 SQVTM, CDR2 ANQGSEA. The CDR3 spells CSVQGVSSYNEQFF. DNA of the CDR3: TGCAGCGTTCAGGGGGTTAGCTCCTACAATGAGCAGTTCTTC.

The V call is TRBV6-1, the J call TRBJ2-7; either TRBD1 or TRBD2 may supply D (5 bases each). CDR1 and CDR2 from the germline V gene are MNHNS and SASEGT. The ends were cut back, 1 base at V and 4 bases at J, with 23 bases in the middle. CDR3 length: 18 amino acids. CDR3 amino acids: CASSEGGKRVLASYEQYF. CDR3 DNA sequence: TGTGCCAGCAGTGAAGGGGGGAAAAGGGTGCTAGCAAGTTACGAGCAGTACTTC.

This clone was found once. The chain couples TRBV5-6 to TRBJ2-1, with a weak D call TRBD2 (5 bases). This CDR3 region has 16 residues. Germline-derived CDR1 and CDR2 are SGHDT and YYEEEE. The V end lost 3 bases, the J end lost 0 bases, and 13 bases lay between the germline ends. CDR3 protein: CASSSQTGSSYNEQFF. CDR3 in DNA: TGTGCCAGCAGCTCGCAGACGGGGAGCTCCTACAATGAGCAGTTCTTC.

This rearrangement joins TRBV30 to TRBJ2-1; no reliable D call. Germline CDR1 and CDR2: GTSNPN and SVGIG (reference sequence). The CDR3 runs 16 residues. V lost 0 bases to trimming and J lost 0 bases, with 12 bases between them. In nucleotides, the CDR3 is TGTGCCTGGAGTGTATTGGGCATTAGCTCCTACAATGAGCAGTTCTTC. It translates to CAWSVLGISSYNEQFF.

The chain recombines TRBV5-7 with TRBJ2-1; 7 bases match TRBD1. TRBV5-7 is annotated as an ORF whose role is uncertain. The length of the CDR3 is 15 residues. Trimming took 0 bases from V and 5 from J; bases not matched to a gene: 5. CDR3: CASSLAGDSDNEQFF. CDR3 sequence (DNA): TGTGCCAGCAGCTTGGCAGGGGACAGCGACAATGAGCAGTTCTTC.

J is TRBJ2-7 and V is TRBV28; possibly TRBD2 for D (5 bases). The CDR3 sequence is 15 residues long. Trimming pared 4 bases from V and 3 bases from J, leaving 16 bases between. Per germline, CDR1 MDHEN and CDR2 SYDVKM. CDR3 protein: CASSYSTSPHYEQYF. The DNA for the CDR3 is TGTGCCAGCAGTTACTCCACTAGTCCCCACTACGAGCAGTACTTC.

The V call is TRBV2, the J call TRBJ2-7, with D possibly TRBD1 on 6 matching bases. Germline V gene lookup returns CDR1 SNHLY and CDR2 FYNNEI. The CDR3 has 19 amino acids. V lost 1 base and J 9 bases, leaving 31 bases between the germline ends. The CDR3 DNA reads TGTGCCAGCAGTGAAGAAGGGACATCGACCACAACCCCCGCCACTGGGCAGTACTTC. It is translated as CASSEEGTSTTTPATGQYF.

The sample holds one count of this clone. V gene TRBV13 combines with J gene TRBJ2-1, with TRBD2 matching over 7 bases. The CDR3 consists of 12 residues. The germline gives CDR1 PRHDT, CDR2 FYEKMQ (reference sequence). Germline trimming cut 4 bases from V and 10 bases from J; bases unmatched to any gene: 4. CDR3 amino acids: CASSSEREEQFF. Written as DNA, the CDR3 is TGTGCCAGCAGCTCCGAGCGGGAAGAGCAGTTCTTC.

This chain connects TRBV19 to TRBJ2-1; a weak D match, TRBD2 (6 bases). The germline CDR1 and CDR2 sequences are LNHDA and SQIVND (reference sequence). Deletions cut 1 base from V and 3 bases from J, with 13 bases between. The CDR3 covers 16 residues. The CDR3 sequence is CASSIASSVFYNEQFF. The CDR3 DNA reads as TGTGCCAGTAGTATAGCGTCTAGCGTATTCTACAATGAGCAGTTCTTC.

CDR3 DNA sequence: TGTGTCACGGTGGGGGGGAAACCAGATACGCAGTATTTT. This sequence encodes CVTVGGKPDTQYF. The genes are TRBV7-5 and TRBJ2-3; no DNA check was done on the table's D call, TRBD2. TRBV7-5 is a documented pseudogene. CDR3 size: 13 residues.